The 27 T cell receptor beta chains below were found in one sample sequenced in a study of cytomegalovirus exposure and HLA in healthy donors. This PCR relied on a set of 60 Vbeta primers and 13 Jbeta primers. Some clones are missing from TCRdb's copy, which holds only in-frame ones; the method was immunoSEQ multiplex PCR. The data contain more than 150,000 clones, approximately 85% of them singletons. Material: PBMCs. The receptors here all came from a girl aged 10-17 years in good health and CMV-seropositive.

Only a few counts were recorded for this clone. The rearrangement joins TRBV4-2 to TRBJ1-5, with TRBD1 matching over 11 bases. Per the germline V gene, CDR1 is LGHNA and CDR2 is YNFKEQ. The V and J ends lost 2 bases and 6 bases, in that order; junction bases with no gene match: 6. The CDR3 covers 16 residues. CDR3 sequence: CASSQTGTGGGQPQHF. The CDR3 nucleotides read TGTGCCAGCAGCCAAACCGGGACAGGGGGTGGTCAGCCCCAGCATTTT.

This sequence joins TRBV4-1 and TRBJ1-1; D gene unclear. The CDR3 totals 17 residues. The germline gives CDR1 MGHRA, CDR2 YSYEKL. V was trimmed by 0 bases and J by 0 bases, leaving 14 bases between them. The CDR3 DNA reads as TGCGCCAGCAGCCAAGAGGCGGGAAGAAGTTTGAACACTGAAGCTTTCTTT. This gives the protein CASSQEAGRSLNTEAFF.

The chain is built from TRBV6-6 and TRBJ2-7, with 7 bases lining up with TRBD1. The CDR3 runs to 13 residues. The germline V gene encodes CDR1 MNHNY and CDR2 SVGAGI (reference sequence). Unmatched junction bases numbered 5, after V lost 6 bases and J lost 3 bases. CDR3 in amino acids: CASRSGQNYEQYF. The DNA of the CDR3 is TGTGCCAGCAGGTCGGGACAGAACTACGAGCAGTACTTC.

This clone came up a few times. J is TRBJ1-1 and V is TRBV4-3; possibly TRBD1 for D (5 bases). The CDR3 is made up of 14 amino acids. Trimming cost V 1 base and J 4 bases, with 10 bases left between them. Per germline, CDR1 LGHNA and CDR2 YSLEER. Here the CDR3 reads CASSQVGVGTEAFF. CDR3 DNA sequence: TGCGCCAGCAGCCAAGTAGGGGTGGGCACTGAAGCTTTCTTT.

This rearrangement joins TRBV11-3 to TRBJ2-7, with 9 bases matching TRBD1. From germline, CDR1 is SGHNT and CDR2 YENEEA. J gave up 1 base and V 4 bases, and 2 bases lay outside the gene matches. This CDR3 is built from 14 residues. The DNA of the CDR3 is TGTGCCAGCAGCTCGGACAGGGGTTCCTACGAGCAGTACTTC. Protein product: CASSSDRGSYEQYF.

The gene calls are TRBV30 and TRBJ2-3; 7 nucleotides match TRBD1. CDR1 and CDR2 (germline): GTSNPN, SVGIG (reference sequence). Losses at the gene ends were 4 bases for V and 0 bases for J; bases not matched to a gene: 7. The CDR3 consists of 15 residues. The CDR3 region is CAWKMGQTSTDTQYF. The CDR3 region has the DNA TGTGCCTGGAAGATGGGACAGACTAGCACAGATACGCAGTATTTT.

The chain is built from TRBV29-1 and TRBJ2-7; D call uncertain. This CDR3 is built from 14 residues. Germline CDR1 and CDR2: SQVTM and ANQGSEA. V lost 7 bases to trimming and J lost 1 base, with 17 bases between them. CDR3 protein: CSATNLGRSYEQYF. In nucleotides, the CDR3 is TGCAGCGCAACAAACCTGGGCCGATCCTACGAGCAGTACTTC.

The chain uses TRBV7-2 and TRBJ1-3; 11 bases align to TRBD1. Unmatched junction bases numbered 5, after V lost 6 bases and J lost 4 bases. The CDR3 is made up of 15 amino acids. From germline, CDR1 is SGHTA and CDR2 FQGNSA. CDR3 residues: CASSIGTGGGNTIYF. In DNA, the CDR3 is TGTGCCAGCAGTATCGGGACAGGGGGAGGAAACACCATATATTTT.

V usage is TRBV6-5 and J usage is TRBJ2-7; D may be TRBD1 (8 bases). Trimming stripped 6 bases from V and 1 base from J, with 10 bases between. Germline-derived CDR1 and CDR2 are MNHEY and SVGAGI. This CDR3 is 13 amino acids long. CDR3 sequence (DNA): TGTGCCAGCAGACAGGGGGGGTCCTACGAGCAGTACTTC. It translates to CASRQGGSYEQYF.

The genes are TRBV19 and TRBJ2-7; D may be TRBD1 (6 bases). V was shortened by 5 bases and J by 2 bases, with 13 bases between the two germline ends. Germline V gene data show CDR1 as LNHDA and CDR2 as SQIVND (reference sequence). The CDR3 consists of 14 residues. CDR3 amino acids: CASSSLGQTYEQYF. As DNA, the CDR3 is TGTGCCAGTAGTTCTCTTGGACAGACCTACGAGCAGTACTTC.

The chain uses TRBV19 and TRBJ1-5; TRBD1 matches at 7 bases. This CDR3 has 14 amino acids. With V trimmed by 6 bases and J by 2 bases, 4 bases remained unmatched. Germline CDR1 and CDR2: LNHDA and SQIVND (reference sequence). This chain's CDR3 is CASSLTGGNQPQHF. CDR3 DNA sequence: TGTGCCAGTAGCCTCACAGGGGGCAATCAGCCCCAGCATTTT.

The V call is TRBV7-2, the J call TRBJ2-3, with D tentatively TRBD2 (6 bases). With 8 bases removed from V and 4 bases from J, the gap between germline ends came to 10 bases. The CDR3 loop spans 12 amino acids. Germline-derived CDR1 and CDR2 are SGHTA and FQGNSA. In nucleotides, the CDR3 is TGTGCCAGCGGGGGGAGCGCAGATACGCAGTATTTT. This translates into CASGGSADTQYF.

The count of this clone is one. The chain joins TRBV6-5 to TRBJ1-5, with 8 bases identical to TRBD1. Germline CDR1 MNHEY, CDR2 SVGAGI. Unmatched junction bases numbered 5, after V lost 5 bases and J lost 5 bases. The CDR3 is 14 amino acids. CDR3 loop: CASSRTGIDQPQHF. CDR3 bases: TGTGCCAGCAGTCGGACAGGGATCGATCAGCCCCAGCATTTT.

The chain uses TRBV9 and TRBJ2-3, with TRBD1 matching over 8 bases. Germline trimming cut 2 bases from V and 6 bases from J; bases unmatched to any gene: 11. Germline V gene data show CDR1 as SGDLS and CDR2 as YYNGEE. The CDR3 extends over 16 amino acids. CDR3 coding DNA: TGTGCCAGCAGCGTCCCCTTGGACAGGGCTCCTGATACGCAGTATTTT. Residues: CASSVPLDRAPDTQYF.

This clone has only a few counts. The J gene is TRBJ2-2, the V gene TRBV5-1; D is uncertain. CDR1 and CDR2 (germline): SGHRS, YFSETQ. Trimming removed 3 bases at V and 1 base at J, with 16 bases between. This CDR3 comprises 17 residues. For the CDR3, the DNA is TGCGCCAGCAGCTGGCCTCGAGGCCAGATGAACACCGGGGAGCTGTTTTTT. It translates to CASSWPRGQMNTGELFF.

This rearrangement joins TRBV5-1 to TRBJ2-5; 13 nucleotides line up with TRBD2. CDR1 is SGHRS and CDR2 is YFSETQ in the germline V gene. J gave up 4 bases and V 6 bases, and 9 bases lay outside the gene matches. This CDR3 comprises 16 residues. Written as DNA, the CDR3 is TGCGCCAGCACCCGAACTAGCGGGGGGGCCGTAGAGACCCAGTACTTC. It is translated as CASTRTSGGAVETQYF.

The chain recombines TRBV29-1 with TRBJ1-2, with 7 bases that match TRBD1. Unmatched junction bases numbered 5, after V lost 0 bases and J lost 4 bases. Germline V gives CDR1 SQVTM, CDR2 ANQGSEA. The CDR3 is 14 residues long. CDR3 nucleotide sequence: TGCAGCGTTGAAGATATCCAGGGGGGCTATGGCTACACCTTC. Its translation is CSVEDIQGGYGYTF.

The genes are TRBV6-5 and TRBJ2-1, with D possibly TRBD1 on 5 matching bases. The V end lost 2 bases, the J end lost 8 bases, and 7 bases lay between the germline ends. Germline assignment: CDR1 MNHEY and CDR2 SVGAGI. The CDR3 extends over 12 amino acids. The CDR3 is CASSYIGDEQFF. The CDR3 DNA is TGTGCCAGCAGTTACATAGGGGATGAGCAGTTCTTC.

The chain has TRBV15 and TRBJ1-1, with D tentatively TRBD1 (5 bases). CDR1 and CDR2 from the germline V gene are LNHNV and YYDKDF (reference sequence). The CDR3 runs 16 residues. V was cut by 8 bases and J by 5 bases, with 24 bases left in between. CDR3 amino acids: CATGRQGGLLGTEAFF. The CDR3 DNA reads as TGTGCCACCGGGCGGCAGGGTGGTCTATTGGGGACTGAAGCTTTCTTT.

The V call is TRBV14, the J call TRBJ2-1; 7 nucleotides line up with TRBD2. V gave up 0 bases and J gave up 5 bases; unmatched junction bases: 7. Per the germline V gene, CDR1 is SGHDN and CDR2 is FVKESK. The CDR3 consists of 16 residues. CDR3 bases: TGTGCCAGCAGCCAAGATACTCGGCTAGCGGACAATGAGCAGTTCTTC. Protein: CASSQDTRLADNEQFF.

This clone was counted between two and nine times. The CDR3 DNA sequence: TGTGCCACACGGGACAGGGGGCGGTTGGCGACTAATGAAAAACTGTTTTTT. This gives the protein CATRDRGRLATNEKLFF. This chain links TRBV10-3 with TRBJ1-4, with 12 bases fitting TRBD1. Germline V gives CDR1 ENHRY, CDR2 SYGVKD. V was pared by 10 bases and J by 2 bases, with 11 bases of the junction left unmatched. The CDR3 is 17 amino acids.

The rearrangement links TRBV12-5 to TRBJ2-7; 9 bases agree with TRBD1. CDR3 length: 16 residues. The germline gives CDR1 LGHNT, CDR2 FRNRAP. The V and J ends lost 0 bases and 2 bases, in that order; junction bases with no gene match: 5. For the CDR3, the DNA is TGTGCTAGTGGTTTGGTCCTCGGACAGGGGCCCTACGAGCAGTACTTC. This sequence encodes CASGLVLGQGPYEQYF.

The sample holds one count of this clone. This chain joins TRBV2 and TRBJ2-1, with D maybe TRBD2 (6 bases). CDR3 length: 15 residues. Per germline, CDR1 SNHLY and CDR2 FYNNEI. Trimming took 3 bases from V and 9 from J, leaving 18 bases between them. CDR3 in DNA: TGTGCCAGCAGTGATGGAGGGCCTGACTTGGGTGAGCAGTTCTTC. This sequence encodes CASSDGGPDLGEQFF.

CDR3 sequence reads: CASSQESGQLVADTQYF. Here the CDR3 DNA reads TGTGCCAGCAGCCAAGAGTCGGGACAGTTGGTGGCAGATACGCAGTATTTT. The gene calls are TRBV4-2 and TRBJ2-3; TRBD1 aligns across 7 bases. V lost 0 bases to trimming and J lost 4 bases; unmatched junction nucleotides: 10. Germline V gene sequence: CDR1 LGHNA, CDR2 YNFKEQ. The CDR3 is made up of 17 amino acids.

The CDR3 spells CASSLFAGQGVGNQPQHF. The CDR3 nucleotides read TGTGCCAGCAGTTTATTCGCCGGGCAGGGCGTTGGCAATCAGCCCCAGCATTTT. The rearrangement links TRBV27 to TRBJ1-5, with a weak D call TRBD1 (5 bases). Germline V gives CDR1 MNHEY, CDR2 SMNVEV (reference sequence). V lost 1 base, J lost 2 bases, and 18 bases lay in between. The CDR3 extends over 18 amino acids.

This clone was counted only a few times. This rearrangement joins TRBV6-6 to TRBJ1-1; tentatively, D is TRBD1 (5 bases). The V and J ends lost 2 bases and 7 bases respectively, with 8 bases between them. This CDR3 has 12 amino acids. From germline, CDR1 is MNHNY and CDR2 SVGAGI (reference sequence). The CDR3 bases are TGTGCCAGCAGTTACCAGGGTGGTGAAGCTTTCTTT. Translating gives CASSYQGGEAFF.

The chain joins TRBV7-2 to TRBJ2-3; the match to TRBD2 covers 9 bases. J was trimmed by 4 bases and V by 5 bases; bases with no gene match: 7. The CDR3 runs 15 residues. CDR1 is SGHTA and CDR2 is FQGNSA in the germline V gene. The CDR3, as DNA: TGTGCCAGCAGCCCTTGGCGGGGGGGCCCAGATACGCAGTATTTT. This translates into CASSPWRGGPDTQYF.